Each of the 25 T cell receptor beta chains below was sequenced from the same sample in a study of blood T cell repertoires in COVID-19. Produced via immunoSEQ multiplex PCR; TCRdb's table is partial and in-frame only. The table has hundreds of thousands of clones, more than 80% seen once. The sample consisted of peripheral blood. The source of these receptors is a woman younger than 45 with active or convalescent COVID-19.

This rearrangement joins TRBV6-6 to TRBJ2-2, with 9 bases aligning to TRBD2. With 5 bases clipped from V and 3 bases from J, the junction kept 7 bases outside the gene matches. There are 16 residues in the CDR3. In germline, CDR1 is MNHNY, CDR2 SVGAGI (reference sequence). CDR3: CASSTLAGAYTGELFF. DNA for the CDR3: TGTGCCAGCAGTACCTTAGCGGGGGCCTACACCGGGGAGCTGTTTTTT.

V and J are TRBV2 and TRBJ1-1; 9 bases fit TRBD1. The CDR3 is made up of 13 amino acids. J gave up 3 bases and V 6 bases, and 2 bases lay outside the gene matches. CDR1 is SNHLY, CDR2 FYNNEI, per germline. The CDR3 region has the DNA TGTGCCAGCAGCAGGGACAGGGACACTGAAGCTTTCTTT. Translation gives CASSRDRDTEAFF.

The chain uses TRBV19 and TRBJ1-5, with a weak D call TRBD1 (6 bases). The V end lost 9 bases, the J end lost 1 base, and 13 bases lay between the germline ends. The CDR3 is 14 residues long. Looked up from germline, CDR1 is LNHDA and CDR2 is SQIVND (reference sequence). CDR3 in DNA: TGTGCCAGCGGACAGTCAGGGAGCAATCAGCCCCAGCATTTT. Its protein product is CASGQSGSNQPQHF.

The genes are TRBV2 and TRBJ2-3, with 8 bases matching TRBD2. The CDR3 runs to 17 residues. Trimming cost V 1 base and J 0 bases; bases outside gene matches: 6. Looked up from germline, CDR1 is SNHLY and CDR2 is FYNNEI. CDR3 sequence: CASSEDLAGPSTDTQYF. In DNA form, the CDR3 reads TGTGCCAGCAGTGAAGATCTAGCGGGCCCGAGCACAGATACGCAGTATTTT. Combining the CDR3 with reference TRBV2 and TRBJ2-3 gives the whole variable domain EPEVTQTPSHQVTQMGQEVILRCVPISNHLYFYWYRQILGQKVEFLVSFYNNEISEKSEIFDDQFSVERPDGSNFTLKIRSTKLEDSAMYFCASSEDLAGPSTDTQYFGPGTRLTVL.

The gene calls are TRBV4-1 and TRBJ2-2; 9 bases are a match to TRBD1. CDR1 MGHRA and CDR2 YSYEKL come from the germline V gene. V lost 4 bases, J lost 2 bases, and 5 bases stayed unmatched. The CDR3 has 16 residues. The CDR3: CASSPSGQGNTGELFF. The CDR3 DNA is TGCGCCAGCAGCCCTTCGGGACAGGGTAACACCGGGGAGCTGTTTTTT.

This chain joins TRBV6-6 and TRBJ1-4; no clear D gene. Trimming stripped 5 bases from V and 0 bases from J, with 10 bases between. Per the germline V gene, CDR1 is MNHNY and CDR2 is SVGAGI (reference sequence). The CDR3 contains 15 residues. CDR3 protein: CASSDAGTTNEKLFF. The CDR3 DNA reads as TGTGCCAGCAGTGACGCCGGGACAACTAATGAAAAACTGTTTTTT.

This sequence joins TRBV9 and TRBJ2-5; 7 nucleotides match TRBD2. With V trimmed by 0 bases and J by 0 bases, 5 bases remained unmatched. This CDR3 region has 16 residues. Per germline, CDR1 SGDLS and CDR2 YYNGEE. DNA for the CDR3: TGTGCCAGCAGCGTAGCGGCTAGCGGCGACCAAGAGACCCAGTACTTC. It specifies CASSVAASGDQETQYF. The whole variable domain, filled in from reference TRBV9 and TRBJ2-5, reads DSGVTQTPKHLITATGQRVTLRCSPRSGDLSVYWYQQSLDQGLQFLIQYYNGEERAKGNILERFSAQQFPDLHSELNLSSLELGDSALYFCASSVAASGDQETQYFGPGTRLLVL.

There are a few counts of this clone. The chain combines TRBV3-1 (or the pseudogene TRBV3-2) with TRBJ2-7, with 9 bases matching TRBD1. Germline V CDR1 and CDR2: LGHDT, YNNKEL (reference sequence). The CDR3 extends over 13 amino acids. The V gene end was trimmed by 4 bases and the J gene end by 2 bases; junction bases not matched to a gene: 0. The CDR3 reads CASSRDRAYEQYF. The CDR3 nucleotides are TGTGCCAGCAGCCGGGACAGGGCCTACGAGCAGTACTTC.

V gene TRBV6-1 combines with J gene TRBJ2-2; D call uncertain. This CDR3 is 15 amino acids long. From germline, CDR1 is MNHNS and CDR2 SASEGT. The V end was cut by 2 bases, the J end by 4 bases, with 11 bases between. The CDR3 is CASSETPSLTGELFF. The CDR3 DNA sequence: TGTGCCAGCAGTGAAACCCCGAGTCTCACCGGGGAGCTGTTTTTT.

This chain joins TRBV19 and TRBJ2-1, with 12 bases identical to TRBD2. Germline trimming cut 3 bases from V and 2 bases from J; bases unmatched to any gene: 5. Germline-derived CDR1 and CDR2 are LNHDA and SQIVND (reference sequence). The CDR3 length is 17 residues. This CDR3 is CASSMSSGGAAYNEQFF. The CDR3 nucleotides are TGTGCCAGTAGTATGTCTAGCGGGGGGGCCGCCTACAATGAGCAGTTCTTC.

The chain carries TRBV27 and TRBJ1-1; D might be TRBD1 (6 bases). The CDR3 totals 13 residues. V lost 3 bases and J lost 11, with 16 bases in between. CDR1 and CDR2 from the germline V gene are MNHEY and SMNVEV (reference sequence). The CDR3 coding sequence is TGTGCCAGCAGTTTCCTACAGGGTGGGGAGGCTTTCTTT. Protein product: CASSFLQGGEAFF.

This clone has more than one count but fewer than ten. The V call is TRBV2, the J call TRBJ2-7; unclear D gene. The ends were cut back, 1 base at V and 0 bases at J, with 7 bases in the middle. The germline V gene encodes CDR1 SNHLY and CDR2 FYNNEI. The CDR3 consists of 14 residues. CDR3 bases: TGTGCCAGCAGTGAAGTGGCAAACTCCTACGAGCAGTACTTC. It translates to CASSEVANSYEQYF.

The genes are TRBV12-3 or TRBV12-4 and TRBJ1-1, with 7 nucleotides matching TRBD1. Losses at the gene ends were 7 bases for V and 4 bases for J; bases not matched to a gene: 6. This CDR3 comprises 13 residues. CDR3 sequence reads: CASKRSGGTEAFF. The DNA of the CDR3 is TGTGCCAGCAAACGTTCAGGGGGCACTGAAGCTTTCTTT.

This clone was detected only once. The CDR3 DNA follows: TGTGCCAGCACGGGCAGGGGGCCCATGAACACTGAAGCTTTCTTT. It specifies CASTGRGPMNTEAFF. V usage is TRBV6-1 and J usage is TRBJ1-1; TRBD1 matches 8 bases. CDR3 length equals 15 residues. From germline, CDR1 is MNHNS and CDR2 SASEGT. J was trimmed by 0 bases and V by 7 bases; bases with no gene match: 7.

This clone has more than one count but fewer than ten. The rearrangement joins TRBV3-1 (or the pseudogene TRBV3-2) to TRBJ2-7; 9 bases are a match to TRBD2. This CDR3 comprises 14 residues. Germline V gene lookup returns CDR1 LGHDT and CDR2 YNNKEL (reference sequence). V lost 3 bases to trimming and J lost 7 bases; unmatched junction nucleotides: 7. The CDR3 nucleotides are TGTGCCAGCAGCCACACCGGGACTAGCAGGGAGCAGTACTTC. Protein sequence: CASSHTGTSREQYF.

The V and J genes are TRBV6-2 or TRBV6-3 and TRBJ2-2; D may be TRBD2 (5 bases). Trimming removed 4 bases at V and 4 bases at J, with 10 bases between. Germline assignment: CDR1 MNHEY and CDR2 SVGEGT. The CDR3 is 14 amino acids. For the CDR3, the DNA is TGTGCCAGCAGTTCCGGGGTGATCACCGGGGAGCTGTTTTTT. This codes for CASSSGVITGELFF.

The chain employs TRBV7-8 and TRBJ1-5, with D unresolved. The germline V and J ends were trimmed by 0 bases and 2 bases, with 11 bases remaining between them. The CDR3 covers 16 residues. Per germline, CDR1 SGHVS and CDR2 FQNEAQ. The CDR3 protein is CASSLALPVGNQPQHF. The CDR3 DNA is TGTGCCAGCAGCTTAGCGCTGCCGGTGGGCAATCAGCCCCAGCATTTT.

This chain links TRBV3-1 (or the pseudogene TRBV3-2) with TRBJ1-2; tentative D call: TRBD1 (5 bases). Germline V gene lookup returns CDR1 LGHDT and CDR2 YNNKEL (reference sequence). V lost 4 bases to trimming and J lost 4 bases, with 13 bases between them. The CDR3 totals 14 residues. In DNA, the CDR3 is TGTGCCAGCAGCCCAGTAGGGCAGGGCTATGGCTACACCTTC. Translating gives CASSPVGQGYGYTF.

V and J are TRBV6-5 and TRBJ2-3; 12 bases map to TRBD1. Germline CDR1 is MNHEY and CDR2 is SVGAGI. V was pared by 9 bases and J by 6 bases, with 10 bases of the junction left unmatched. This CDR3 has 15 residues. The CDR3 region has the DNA TGTGCCAGTGGCCACGGGACAGGGGGCAGGGATACGCAGTATTTT. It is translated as CASGHGTGGRDTQYF.

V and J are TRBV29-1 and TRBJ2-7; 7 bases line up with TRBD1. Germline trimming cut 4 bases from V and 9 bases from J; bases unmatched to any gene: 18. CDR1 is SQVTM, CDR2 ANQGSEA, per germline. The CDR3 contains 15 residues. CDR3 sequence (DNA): TGCAGCGTTGGGGGAGATGGGACAGATCCTACGAGGCAGTACTTC. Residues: CSVGGDGTDPTRQYF.

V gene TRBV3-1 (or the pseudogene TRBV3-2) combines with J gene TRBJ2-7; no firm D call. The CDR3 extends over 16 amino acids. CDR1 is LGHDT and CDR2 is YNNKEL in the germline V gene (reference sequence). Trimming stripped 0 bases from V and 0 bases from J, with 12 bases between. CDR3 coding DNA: TGTGCCAGCAGCCAAGATGGCAGGCTGAGCTCCTACGAGCAGTACTTC. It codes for CASSQDGRLSSYEQYF.

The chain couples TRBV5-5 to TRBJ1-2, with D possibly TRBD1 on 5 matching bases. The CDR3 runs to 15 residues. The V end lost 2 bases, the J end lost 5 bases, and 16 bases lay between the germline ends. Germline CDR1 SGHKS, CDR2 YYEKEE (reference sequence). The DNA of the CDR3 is TGTGCCAGCAGCTTTGACCGGGACTCCCCTTATGGCTACACCTTC. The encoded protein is CASSFDRDSPYGYTF. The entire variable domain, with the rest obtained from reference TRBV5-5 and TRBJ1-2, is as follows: DAGVTQSPTHLIKTRGQQVTLRCSPISGHKSVSWYQQVLGQGPQFIFQYYEKEERGRGNFPDRFSARQFPNYSSELNVNALLLGDSALYLCASSFDRDSPYGYTFGSGTRLTVV.

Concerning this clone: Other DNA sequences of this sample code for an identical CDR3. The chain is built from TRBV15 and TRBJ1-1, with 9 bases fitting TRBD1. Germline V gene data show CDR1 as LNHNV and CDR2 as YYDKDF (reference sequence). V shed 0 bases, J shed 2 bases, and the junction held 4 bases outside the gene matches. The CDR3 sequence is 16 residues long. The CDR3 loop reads CATSRDRDRANTEAFF. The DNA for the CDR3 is TGTGCCACCAGCAGAGATAGGGACAGGGCCAACACTGAAGCTTTCTTT. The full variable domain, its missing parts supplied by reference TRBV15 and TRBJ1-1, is DAMVIQNPRYQVTQFGKPVTLSCSQTLNHNVMYWYQQKSSQAPKLLFHYYDKDFNNEADTPDNFQSRRPNTSFCFLDIRSPGLGDTAMYLCATSRDRDRANTEAFFGQGTRLTVV.

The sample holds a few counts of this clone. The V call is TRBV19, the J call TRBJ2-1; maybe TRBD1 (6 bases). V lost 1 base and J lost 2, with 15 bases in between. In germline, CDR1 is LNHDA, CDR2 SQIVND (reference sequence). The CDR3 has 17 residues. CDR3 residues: CASSIASGAAAYNEQFF. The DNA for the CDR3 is TGTGCCAGTAGTATAGCATCAGGGGCCGCCGCCTACAATGAGCAGTTCTTC.

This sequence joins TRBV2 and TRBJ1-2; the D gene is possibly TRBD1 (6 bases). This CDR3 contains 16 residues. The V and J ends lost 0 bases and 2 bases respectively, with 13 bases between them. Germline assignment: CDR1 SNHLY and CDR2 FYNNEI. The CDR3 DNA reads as TGTGCCAGCAGTGAAGCGGTACACGACAGGAACTATGGCTACACCTTC. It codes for CASSEAVHDRNYGYTF.